Listed below are T cell receptor beta chains from one sample, sequenced in a study of T-cell memory formation after mild COVID-19. Each CDR3 protein is one row after TCRdb ran MiXCR on the 5' RACE reads. The repertoire holds hundreds of thousands of distinct CDR3 sequences, with roughly a quarter as singletons. The sequencing sample was made of PBMCs or a T cell subset sorted from them (not recorded which). All receptors derive from an adult woman who had mild COVID-19 (a few samples of this study predate the infection). Cell type and time point are not known. Both conserved end residues are part of each CDR3. A D gene is named only where the DNA matches it firmly. Expanded clones are given a class, and other clones once, few, many or no size at all.

v_call,clone_size,j_call,d_call,cdr3_nt,cdr3_aa
TRBV7-2,.,TRBJ2-1,.,TGTGCCAGCAGCTTAGGGCTGGTCTCCTACAATGAGCAGTTCTTC,CASSLGLVSYNEQFF
TRBV7-9,.,TRBJ2-1,.,TGTGCCAGCAGCCCCCCCGCCTCGACCCCCTACAATGAGCAGTTCTTC,CASSPPASTPYNEQFF
TRBV7-2,.,TRBJ2-7,TRBD2,TGTGCCAGCAGCTTAGGGGACCGGGGGGTGCAGTACTTC,CASSLGDRGVQYF
TRBV15,.,TRBJ2-2,.,TGTGCCACCAGCAGAGATGTATTAAGAGGGTACACCGGGGAGCTGTTTTTT,CATSRDVLRGYTGELFF
TRBV2,.,TRBJ1-2,.,TGTGCCAGCAGTGACCACCGCCGAATGGGTGGCTACACCTTC,CASSDHRRMGGYTF
TRBV15,.,TRBJ1-2,.,TGTGCCACCAGCATCGGGGCGGCAGGGGAGAAGTATGGCTACACCTTC,CATSIGAAGEKYGYTF
TRBV7-3,.,TRBJ2-2,TRBD1,TGTGCCAGCAGCCCCGGGACAGGGAGGGCCGGGGAGCTGTTTTTT,CASSPGTGRAGELFF
TRBV18,few,TRBJ1-3,.,TGTGCCAGCTCACCAACCAGTGCTAATGGAAACACCATATATTTT,CASSPTSANGNTIYF
TRBV3-1,.,TRBJ1-5,.,TGTGCCAGCAGCCAAGATTCTGGGCCGAGGGGCAATCAGCCCCAGCATTTT,CASSQDSGPRGNQPQHF
TRBV10-3,.,TRBJ1-1,.,TGTGCCATCAGTGGCGGTGAGGTAGGGACTCACACTGAAGCTTTCTTT,CAISGGEVGTHTEAFF
TRBV20-1,.,TRBJ2-7,TRBD2,TGCAGTGCTTCTAGCGGGCCAAGACATGACGAGCAGTACTTC,CSASSGPRHDEQYF
TRBV4-1,.,TRBJ1-1,.,TGCGCCAGCAGCCAGGTGGACACCCGGGGGACTGAAGCTTTCTTT,CASSQVDTRGTEAFF
TRBV20-1,few,TRBJ2-3,TRBD2,TGCAGTGCCCCCGGGTTAGCGGGAGGGCCAACAGATACGCAGTATTTT,CSAPGLAGGPTDTQYF
TRBV5-1,few,TRBJ1-1,.,TGCGCCACCTCGACGGGGGGGCCGAACACTGAAGCTTTCTTT,CATSTGGPNTEAFF
TRBV15,.,TRBJ1-4,.,TGTGCCACCAGCGGGCGCCAAGGGGGTAATGAAAAACTGTTTTTT,CATSGRQGGNEKLFF
TRBV18,.,TRBJ2-5,TRBD1,TGTGCCAGCTCACCACCGAAGGGGGCTGCGGGAGAGACCCAGTACTTC,CASSPPKGAAGETQYF
TRBV24-1,.,TRBJ1-2,TRBD1,TGTGCCACCAGTGATTCCGGGACAGAGAGAGTCTTC,CATSDSGTERVF
TRBV11-2,.,TRBJ1-3,.,TGTGCCAGCAGCCAGAGCCCGCGAAACACCATATATTTT,CASSQSPRNTIYF
TRBV20-1,.,TRBJ2-1,TRBD2,TGCAGTGCTAGACCTTGGACTAGCTCCTACAATGAGCAGTTCTTC,CSARPWTSSYNEQFF
TRBV20-1,.,TRBJ1-1,.,TGCAGTGCTAGAGATTTTTATGGCGCTGAAGCTTTCTTT,CSARDFYGAEAFF
TRBV5-5,.,TRBJ2-3,TRBD2,TGTGCCAGCAGCTTGGCCGGGGGGTTGTCCTCTGGCACAGATACGCAGTATTTT,CASSLAGGLSSGTDTQYF
TRBV27,few,TRBJ2-1,TRBD2,TGTGCCAGCGCAACACTAGCGGGAGGGTGGAATGAGCAGTTCTTC,CASATLAGGWNEQFF
TRBV7-6,.,TRBJ2-6,.,TGTGCCAGCAGCTTTCAGGGCCGAATAGGGGCCAACGTCCTGACTTTC,CASSFQGRIGANVLTF
TRBV12-3/TRBV12-4,.,TRBJ2-3,.,TGTGCCAGCAGACCAGCTAGGGATACGCAGTATTTT,CASRPARDTQYF
TRBV5-1,.,TRBJ1-5,.,TGCGCCAGTCCCGTGGGGGATAGCAATCAGCCCCAGCATTTT,CASPVGDSNQPQHF
TRBV4-2,.,TRBJ2-7,TRBD2,TGTGCCAGCAGCCAAGGAATCTACGTTGCGGGAGGGCCTATCGGGTACTCCTACGAGCAGTACTTC,CASSQGIYVAGGPIGYSYEQYF
TRBV5-1,.,TRBJ1-6,.,TGCGCCAGCAACGAGAACCCGGGTGGGAGCTCCTATAATTCACCCCTCCACTTT,CASNENPGGSSYNSPLHF
TRBV19,few,TRBJ1-2,TRBD1,TGTGCCAGTAGTATAACAGGGGGTCTCTATGGCTACACCTTC,CASSITGGLYGYTF
TRBV7-6,.,TRBJ2-1,TRBD2,TGTGCCAGCAGCTTAGCAGGGACTAGCCCTTACAATGAGCAGTTCTTC,CASSLAGTSPYNEQFF
TRBV4-2,many,TRBJ1-4,.,TGTGCCAGCAGCCAAGATAGGCAGGGCGGTGAAAAACTGTTTTTT,CASSQDRQGGEKLFF
TRBV6-2/TRBV6-3,.,TRBJ1-1,.,TGTGCCAGCAGTTATCCCCTTTTCCGGGACAACTCTGAAGCTTTCTTT,CASSYPLFRDNSEAFF
TRBV5-1,few,TRBJ2-2,.,TGCGCCAGCAGCTTACCCGAGCTTCACACCGGGGAGCTGTTTTTT,CASSLPELHTGELFF
TRBV4-1,few,TRBJ1-6,TRBD1,TGCGCCAGCAGCCAAGAACCGACGGGACAGGGCATTTTACCCCTCCACTTT,CASSQEPTGQGILPLHF
TRBV5-5,many,TRBJ2-7,TRBD2,TGTGCCAGCAGCCCGTCGGGGGGAAGCTCCTACGAGCAGTACTTC,CASSPSGGSSYEQYF
TRBV2,.,TRBJ2-5,.,TGTGCCAGCAGTGAAGGATCGGGGGCCCAAGAGACCCAGTACTTC,CASSEGSGAQETQYF
TRBV7-9,.,TRBJ2-5,TRBD1,TGTGCCAGCAGCCTAGACAGGGTCACACAAGAGACCCAGTACTTC,CASSLDRVTQETQYF
TRBV7-9,.,TRBJ2-3,.,TGTGCCAGCAGCACCGGTCCCCAGACGCAGTATTTT,CASSTGPQTQYF
TRBV7-3,.,TRBJ2-1,TRBD2,TGTGCCAGCAGCCCTTACCTAGCGGGGGAGCAGTTCTTC,CASSPYLAGEQFF
TRBV5-1,few,TRBJ1-2,TRBD1,TGCGCCAGCAGCTTTGACAGGGGAGTCAACTATGGCTACACCTTC,CASSFDRGVNYGYTF
TRBV10-3,many,TRBJ2-1,TRBD2,TGTGCCATCAGTGAGTCGAGTAGCGGGAGATTATCATCCTACAATGAGCAGTTCTTC,CAISESSSGRLSSYNEQFF
TRBV7-2,few,TRBJ2-1,TRBD2,TGTGCCAGCAGCTTAGAGGGAGCGGGAGGTTCCTACAATGAGCAGTTCTTC,CASSLEGAGGSYNEQFF
TRBV6-5,.,TRBJ2-2,.,TGTGCCAGCCGCCCGTGGCAGCCCTCGAACACCGGGGAGCTGTTTTTT,CASRPWQPSNTGELFF
TRBV7-8,.,TRBJ2-5,TRBD1,TGTGCCAGCAGCGACAGACAGGGGGTTAGGGAGACCCAGTACTTC,CASSDRQGVRETQYF
TRBV9,few,TRBJ2-1,.,TGTGCCAGCAGCCGCATCCGGGAGAGCCACAATGAGCAGTTCTTC,CASSRIRESHNEQFF
TRBV7-2,many,TRBJ2-2,TRBD2,TGTGCCAGCAGTTCTCGATCCACTAGCGGGAGGGCCCGGTCCACCGGGGAGCTGTTTTTT,CASSSRSTSGRARSTGELFF
TRBV3-1,once,TRBJ2-1,.,TGTGCCAGCAGACCGGGACAACTTTACAATGAGCAGTTCTTC,CASRPGQLYNEQFF
TRBV6-5,.,TRBJ2-3,.,TGTGCCAGCAGTGCCCCCTCCCCAAAGCCTAGCACAGATACGCAGTATTTT,CASSAPSPKPSTDTQYF